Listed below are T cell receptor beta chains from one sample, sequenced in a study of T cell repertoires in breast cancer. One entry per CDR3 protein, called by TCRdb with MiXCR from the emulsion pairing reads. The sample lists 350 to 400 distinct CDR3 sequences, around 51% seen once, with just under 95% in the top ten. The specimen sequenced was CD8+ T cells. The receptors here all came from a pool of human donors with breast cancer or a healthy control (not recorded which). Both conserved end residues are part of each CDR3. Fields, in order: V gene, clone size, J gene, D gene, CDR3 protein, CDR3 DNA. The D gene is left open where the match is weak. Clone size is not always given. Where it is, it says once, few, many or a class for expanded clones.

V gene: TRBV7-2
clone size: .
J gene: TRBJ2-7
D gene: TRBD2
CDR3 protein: CASSTSGGAYEQYF
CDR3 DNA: TGTGCCAGCAGCACTAGCGGGGGGGCCTACGAGCAGTACTTC

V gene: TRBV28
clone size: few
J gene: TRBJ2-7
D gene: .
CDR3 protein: CATRSGLYEQYF
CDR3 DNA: TGTGCCACCCGCTCGGGGCTGTACGAGCAGTACTTC

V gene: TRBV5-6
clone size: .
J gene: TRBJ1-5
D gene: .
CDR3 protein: CASSLGDQPQHF
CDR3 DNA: TGTGCCAGCAGCTTGGGTGATCAGCCCCAGCATTTT

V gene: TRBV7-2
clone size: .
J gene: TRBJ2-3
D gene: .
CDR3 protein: CASSLAGGTDTQYF
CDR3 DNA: TGTGCCAGCAGCTTAGCGGGGGGCACAGATACGCAGTATTTT

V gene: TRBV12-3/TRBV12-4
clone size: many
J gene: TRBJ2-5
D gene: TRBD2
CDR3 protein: CASSERGLQETQYF
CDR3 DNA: TGTGCCAGCAGCGAGCGGGGGCTACAAGAGACCCAGTACTTC

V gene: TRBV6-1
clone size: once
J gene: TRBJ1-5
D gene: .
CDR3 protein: CASSPRGDVDNQPQHF
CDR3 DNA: TGTGCCAGCAGTCCGAGGGGGGATGTGGACAATCAGCCTCAGCATTTT

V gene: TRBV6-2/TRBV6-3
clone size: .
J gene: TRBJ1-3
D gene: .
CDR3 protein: CASSYSRPGNTIYF
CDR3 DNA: TGTGCCAGCAGTTACTCACGACCGGGAAACACCATATATTTT

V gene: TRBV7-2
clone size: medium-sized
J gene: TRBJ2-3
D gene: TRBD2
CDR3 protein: CASSRIAGGINTQYF
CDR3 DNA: TGTGCCAGCAGCCGCATAGCGGGGGGGATAAATACGCAGTATTTT

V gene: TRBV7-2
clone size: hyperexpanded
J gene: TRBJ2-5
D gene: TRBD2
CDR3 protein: CASSGPGRLAGYLETQYF
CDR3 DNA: TGTGCCAGCAGCGGTCCCGGGCGGCTAGCGGGGTATCTTGAGACCCAGTACTTC

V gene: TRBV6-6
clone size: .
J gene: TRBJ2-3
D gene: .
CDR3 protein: CASSLGDEWTDTQYF
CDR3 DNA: TGTGCCAGCAGTTTGGGGGACGAGTGGACAGATACGCAGTATTTT

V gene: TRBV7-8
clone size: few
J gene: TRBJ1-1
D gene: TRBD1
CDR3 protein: CASSYDRQGGMNTEAFF
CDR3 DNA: TGTGCCAGCAGCTACGATAGGCAGGGGGGTATGAACACTGAAGCTTTCTTT

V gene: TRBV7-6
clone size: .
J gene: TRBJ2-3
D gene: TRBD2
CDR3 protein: CASSLGLAGRSTDTQYF
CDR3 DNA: TGTGCCAGCAGCTTAGGGCTAGCGGGACGCAGCACAGATACGCAGTATTTT

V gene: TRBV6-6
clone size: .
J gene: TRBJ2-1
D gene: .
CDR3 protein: CASSYSAGEAYNEQFF
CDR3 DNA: TGTGCCAGCAGTTACTCGGCCGGGGAAGCCTACAATGAGCAGTTCTTC

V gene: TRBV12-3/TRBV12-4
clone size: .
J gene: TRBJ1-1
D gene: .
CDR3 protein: CASSFGGRNTVAFF
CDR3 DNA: TGTGCCAGCAGTTTCGGGGGCAGGAATACTGTAGCTTTCTTT

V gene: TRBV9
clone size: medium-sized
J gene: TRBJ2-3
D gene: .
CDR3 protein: CASSVSLRGAEPSTDTQYF
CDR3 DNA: TGTGCCAGCAGCGTAAGCTTGAGGGGGGCTGAACCTAGCACAGATACGCAGTATTTT

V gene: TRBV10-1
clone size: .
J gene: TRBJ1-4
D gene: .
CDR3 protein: CASSADRSERFF
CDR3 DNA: TGCGCCAGCAGTGCAGACAGGTCGGAACGGTTTTTT

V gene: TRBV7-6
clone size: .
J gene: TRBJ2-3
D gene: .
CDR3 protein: CASSFYGVRGADTQYF
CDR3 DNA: TGTGCCAGCAGCTTCTATGGGGTGAGGGGAGCAGATACGCAGTATTTT

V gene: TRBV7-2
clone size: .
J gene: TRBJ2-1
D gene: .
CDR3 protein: CASSQRVAGAYNEQFF
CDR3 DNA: TGTGCCAGCAGCCAACGGGTTGCCGGGGCTTACAATGAGCAGTTCTTC

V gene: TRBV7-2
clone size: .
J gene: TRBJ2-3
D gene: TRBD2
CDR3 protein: CASSPPLLAVTDTQYF
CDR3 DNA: TGTGCCAGCAGCCCCCCGTTACTAGCGGTTACAGATACGCAGTATTTT

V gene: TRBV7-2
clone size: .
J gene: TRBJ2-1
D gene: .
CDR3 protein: CASSLVGGRSSYNEQFF
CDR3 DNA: TGTGCCAGCAGCTTAGTCGGGGGGCGTAGCTCCTACAATGAGCAGTTCTTC

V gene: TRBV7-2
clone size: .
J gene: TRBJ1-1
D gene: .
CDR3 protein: CASSLATPAAEAFF
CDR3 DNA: TGTGCCAGCAGCTTAGCTACCCCGGCGGCTGAAGCTTTCTTT

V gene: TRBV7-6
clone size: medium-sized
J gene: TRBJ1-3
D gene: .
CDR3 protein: CASSLGIGTLSGNTRYF
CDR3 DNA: TGTGCCAGCAGCTTAGGTATCGGCACCCTCTCTGGAAACACCAGATATTTT

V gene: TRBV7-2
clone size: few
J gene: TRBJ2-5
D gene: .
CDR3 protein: CASSPGQQETQYF
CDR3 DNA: TGTGCCAGCAGCCCAGGACAGCAAGAGACCCAGTACTTC

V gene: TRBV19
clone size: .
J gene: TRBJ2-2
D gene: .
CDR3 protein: CASSIWQFNTGELFF
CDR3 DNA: TGTGCCAGTAGTATTTGGCAGTTTAACACCGGGGAGCTGTTTTTT

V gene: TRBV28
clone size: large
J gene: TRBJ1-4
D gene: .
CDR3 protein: CASSSDSTNEKLFF
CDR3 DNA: TGTGCCAGCAGCTCAGATTCAACTAATGAAAAACTGTTTTTT

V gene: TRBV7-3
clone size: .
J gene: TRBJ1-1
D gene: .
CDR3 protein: CASSFTGNTEAFF
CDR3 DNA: TGTGCCAGCAGCTTTACAGGGAACACTGAAGCTTTCTTT

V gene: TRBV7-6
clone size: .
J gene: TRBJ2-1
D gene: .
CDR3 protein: CASSRDAGSKNNEQFF
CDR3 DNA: TGTGCCAGCAGCCGCGATGCAGGATCGAAAAACAATGAACAGTTCTTC

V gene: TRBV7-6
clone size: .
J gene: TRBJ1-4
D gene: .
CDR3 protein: CASSAKKEKEKMSF
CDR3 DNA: TGTGCCAGCAGCGCAAAGAAGGAGAAGGAAAAAATGTCTTTT

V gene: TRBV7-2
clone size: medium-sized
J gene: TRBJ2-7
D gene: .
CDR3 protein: CASSLAGQYEQYF
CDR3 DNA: TGTGCCAGCAGCTTAGCGGGACAATACGAGCAGTACTTC

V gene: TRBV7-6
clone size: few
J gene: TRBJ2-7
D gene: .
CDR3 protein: CASSLGASTLYEQYF
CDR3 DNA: TGTGCCAGCAGCTTAGGTGCTAGTACTCTCTACGAGCAGTACTTC

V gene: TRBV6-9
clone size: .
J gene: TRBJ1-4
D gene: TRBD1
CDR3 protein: CASREDRAELVF
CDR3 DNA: TGCGCCAGCAGGGAAGACAGGGCGGAACTGGTTTTT

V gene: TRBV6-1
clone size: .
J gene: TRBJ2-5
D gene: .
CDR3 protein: CASRPLATKETRYF
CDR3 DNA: TGTGCCAGCAGGCCTCTAGCGACCAAAGAGACCCGGTACTTC